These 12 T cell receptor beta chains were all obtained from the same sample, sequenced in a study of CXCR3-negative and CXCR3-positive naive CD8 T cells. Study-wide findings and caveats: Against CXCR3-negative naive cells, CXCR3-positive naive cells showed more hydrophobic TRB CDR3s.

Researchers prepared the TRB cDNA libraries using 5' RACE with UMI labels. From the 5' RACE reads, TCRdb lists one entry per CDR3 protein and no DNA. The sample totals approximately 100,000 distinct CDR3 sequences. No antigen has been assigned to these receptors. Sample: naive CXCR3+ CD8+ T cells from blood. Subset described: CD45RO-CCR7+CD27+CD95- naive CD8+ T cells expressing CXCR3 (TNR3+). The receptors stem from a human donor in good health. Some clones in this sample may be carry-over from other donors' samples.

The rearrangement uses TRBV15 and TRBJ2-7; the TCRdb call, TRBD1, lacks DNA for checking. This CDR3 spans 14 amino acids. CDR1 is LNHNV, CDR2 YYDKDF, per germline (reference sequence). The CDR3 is CATSPGDGNYEQYF.

The CDR3 spells CSARDLITSYEQYF. The V and J genes are TRBV20-1 and TRBJ2-7. CDR3 length: 14 amino acids. Germline-derived CDR1 and CDR2 are DFQATT and SNEGSKA (reference sequence).

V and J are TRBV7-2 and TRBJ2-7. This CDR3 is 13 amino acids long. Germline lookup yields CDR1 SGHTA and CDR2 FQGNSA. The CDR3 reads CASSSVPTYEQYF. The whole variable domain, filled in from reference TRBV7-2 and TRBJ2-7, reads GAGVSQSPSNKVTEKGKDVELRCDPISGHTALYWYRQSLGQGLEFLIYFQGNSAPDKSGLPSDRFSAERTGGSVSTLTIQRTQQEDSAVYLCASSSVPTYEQYFGPGTRLTVT.

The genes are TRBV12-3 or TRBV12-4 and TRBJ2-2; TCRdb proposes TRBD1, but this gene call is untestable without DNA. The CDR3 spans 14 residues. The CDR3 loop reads CASSLTGDTGELFF.

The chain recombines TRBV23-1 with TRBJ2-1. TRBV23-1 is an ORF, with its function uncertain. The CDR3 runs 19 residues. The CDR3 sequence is CASSKKETTWASSYNEQFF.

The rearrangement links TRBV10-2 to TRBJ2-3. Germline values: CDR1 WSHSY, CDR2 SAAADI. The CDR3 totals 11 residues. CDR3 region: CASSEGDTQYF.

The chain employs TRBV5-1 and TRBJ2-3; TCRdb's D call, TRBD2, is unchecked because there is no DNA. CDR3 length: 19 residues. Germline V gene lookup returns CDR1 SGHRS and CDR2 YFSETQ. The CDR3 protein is CASSPNGLAGVAGTDTQYF.

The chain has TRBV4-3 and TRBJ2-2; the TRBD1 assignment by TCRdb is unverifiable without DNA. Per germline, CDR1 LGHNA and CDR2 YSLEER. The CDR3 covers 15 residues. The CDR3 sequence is CASSQDTGNTGELFF.

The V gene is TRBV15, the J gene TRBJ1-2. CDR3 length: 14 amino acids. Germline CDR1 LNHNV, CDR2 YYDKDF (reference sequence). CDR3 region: CATSTSRAGYGYTF. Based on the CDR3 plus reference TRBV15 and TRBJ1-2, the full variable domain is DAMVIQNPRYQVTQFGKPVTLSCSQTLNHNVMYWYQQKSSQAPKLLFHYYDKDFNNEADTPDNFQSRRPNTSFCFLDIRSPGLGDTAMYLCATSTSRAGYGYTFGSGTRLTVV.

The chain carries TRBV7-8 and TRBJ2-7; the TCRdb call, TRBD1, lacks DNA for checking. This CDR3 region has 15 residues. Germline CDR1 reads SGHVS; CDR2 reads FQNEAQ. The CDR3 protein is CASSLRTGGGREQYF.

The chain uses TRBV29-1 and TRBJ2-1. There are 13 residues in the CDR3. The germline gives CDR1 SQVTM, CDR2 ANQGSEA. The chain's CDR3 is CSVWLLNYDEQFF.

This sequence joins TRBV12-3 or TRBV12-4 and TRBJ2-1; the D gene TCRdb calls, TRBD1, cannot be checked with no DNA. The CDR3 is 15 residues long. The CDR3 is CASSLKRTGRNEQFF.